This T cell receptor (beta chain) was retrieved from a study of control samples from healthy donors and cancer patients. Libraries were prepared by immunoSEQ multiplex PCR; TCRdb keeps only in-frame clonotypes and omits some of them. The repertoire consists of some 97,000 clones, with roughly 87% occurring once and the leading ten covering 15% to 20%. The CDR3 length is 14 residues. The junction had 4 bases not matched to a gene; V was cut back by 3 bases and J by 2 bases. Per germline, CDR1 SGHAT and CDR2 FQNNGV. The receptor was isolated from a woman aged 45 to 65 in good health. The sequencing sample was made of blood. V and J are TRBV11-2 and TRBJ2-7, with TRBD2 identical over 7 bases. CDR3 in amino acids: CASSFGSGAYEQYF. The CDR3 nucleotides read TGTGCCAGCAGCTTTGGGAGCGGGGCCTACGAGCAGTACTTC.